Each of the 21 T cell receptor beta chains below was sequenced from the same sample in a study of OX40 agonist ivuxolimab in advanced cancers. Using immunoSEQ multiplex PCR, the repertoire was profiled, and TCRdb retains in-frame clones only, with some absent. The repertoire holds around 62,000 clones, with 89% as singletons. The sequenced sample was CD4+ or CD8+ T cells sorted from blood, obtained in a trial of the OX40 agonist ivuxolimab. These receptors were taken from an adult with an advanced solid tumor such as melanoma, head and neck, liver or kidney cancer.

The rearrangement links TRBV19 to TRBJ1-2; D is ambiguous. CDR1 LNHDA and CDR2 SQIVND come from the germline V gene (reference sequence). The CDR3 runs 12 residues. Trimming removed 3 bases at V and 8 bases at J, with 10 bases between. Here the CDR3 reads CASSMGNGGYTF. The CDR3 DNA is TGTGCCAGTAGTATGGGAAACGGCGGCTACACCTTC.

The genes are TRBV14 and TRBJ2-3; possible D gene TRBD2, 6 bases. Deletions cut 0 bases from V and 1 base from J, with 11 bases between. The CDR3 runs to 16 residues. The germline CDR1 and CDR2 sequences are SGHDN and FVKESK. In DNA, the CDR3 is TGTGCCAGCAGCCAAGAGGGACTGACTCGCACAGATACGCAGTATTTT. Translated, it gives CASSQEGLTRTDTQYF.

This chain connects TRBV19 to TRBJ1-2, with D hard to call. The CDR3 has 16 residues. Trimming left V 4 bases short and J 3 bases short, with 18 bases between. The germline CDR1 and CDR2 sequences are LNHDA and SQIVND (reference sequence). The CDR3 spells CASSKRDRPLYYGYTF. CDR3 DNA sequence: TGTGCCAGTAGTAAAAGGGATCGCCCTTTATACTATGGCTACACCTTC.

This chain's CDR3 is CASSLKREIPYNEQFF. CDR3 bases: TGTGCCAGCAGCTTGAAACGGGAGATCCCCTACAATGAGCAGTTCTTC. The chain carries TRBV5-4 and TRBJ2-1; TRBD2 might be the D (6 bases). Trimming pared 1 base from V and 2 bases from J, leaving 13 bases between. The CDR3 runs 16 residues. CDR1 is SGHNT, CDR2 YYREEE, per germline (reference sequence).

This clone has more than one count but fewer than ten. The chain combines TRBV11-3 with TRBJ1-5; possibly TRBD1 for D (5 bases). V lost 2 bases and J lost 2, with 10 bases in between. The V gene's germline CDR1 is SGHNT and CDR2 YENEEA. The CDR3 has 15 residues. The CDR3 nucleotides are TGTGCCAGCAGCTTAAGGGGAAAAGGCAATCAGCCCCAGCATTTT. It codes for CASSLRGKGNQPQHF.

The chain is built from TRBV4-1 and TRBJ2-1, with 11 bases identical to TRBD2. V lost 1 base, J lost 10 bases, and 12 bases stayed unmatched. This CDR3 is 17 amino acids long. The V gene's germline CDR1 is MGHRA and CDR2 YSYEKL. CDR3 in DNA: TGCGCCAGCAGCCAAGGATCGGATACTAGCGGGAGCGAAGAGCAGTTCTTC. It specifies CASSQGSDTSGSEEQFF.

CDR3 sequence: CASSVDIARGLNTEAFF. The CDR3 region has the DNA TGTGCCAGCAGCGTAGATATCGCGAGGGGTTTGAACACTGAAGCTTTCTTT. The chain is built from TRBV9 and TRBJ1-1; perhaps TRBD1 as D (5 bases). CDR1 and CDR2 from the germline V gene are SGDLS and YYNGEE. CDR3 length equals 17 residues. The V end was cut by 0 bases, the J end by 0 bases, with 15 bases between.

V gene TRBV9 combines with J gene TRBJ1-1, with D possibly matching TRBD1 (5 bases). Germline lookup yields CDR1 SGDLS and CDR2 YYNGEE. CDR3 length: 13 residues. V lost 5 bases and J lost 4, with 12 bases in between. CDR3 protein: CASSPTGITEAFF. DNA of the CDR3: TGTGCCAGCAGTCCAACAGGTATCACTGAAGCTTTCTTT.

The chain combines TRBV6-5 with TRBJ1-6, with TRBD1 as a possible D gene (6 bases). V gave up 0 bases and J gave up 9 bases, with 15 bases separating them. From germline, CDR1 is MNHEY and CDR2 SVGAGI. The CDR3 is 16 amino acids. The CDR3: CASSYSRGGGGSPLHF. Here the CDR3 DNA reads TGTGCCAGCAGTTACTCGAGGGGGGGCGGCGGTTCACCCCTCCACTTT.

This chain links TRBV10-1 with TRBJ2-5, with a possible D match to TRBD2 (5 bases). The last part of the DNA fits TRBJ2-7 better; the J call may be wrong. The CDR3 is 13 residues long. Germline CDR1 is WNHNN and CDR2 is SYGVQD (reference sequence). The CDR3 protein is CASSPGLAYEQYF. In nucleotides, the CDR3 is TGCGCCAGCAGCCCAGGACTGGCCTACGAGCAGTACTTC.

The chain recombines TRBV11-2 with TRBJ1-1; D unresolved. Trimming removed 6 bases at V and 0 bases at J, with 17 bases between. Germline loops: CDR1 SGHAT, CDR2 FQNNGV. This CDR3 is built from 16 residues. The CDR3 DNA sequence: TGTGCCAGCAGTCCCAAGTCGTGGCTCCTGAACACTGAAGCTTTCTTT. Protein sequence: CASSPKSWLLNTEAFF.

The chain couples TRBV9 to TRBJ2-3, with D perhaps matching TRBD2 (6 bases). The V end was cut by 4 bases, the J end by 3 bases, with 15 bases between. The CDR3 totals 15 residues. Germline V gene sequence: CDR1 SGDLS, CDR2 YYNGEE. In DNA, the CDR3 is TGTGCCAGCAGCCCCGCCATAGCGGCTACAGATACGCAGTATTTT. Amino acids: CASSPAIAATDTQYF.

Note on this clone: Different DNA sequences within this sample yield the same CDR3. This chain links TRBV6-5 with TRBJ2-1; perhaps TRBD2 as D (5 bases). The CDR3 spans 11 residues. The germline V and J ends were trimmed by 4 bases and 9 bases, with 7 bases remaining between them. Germline CDR1 MNHEY, CDR2 SVGAGI. The CDR3, as DNA: TGTGCCAGCAGTTCTCGGGGTGAGCAGTTCTTC. Translating it yields CASSSRGEQFF.

This clone was observed once. The CDR3 DNA reads as TGTGCCTGGAGTCCTAGCGGGAGTGGGAAGACCCAGTACTTC. It codes for CAWSPSGSGKTQYF. The chain joins TRBV30 to TRBJ2-5; TRBD2 matches 10 bases. Germline V CDR1 and CDR2: GTSNPN, SVGIG (reference sequence). Losses at the gene ends were 2 bases for V and 6 bases for J; bases not matched to a gene: 6. This CDR3 is built from 14 residues.

The chain combines TRBV18 with TRBJ1-2; 7 bases are shared with TRBD1. Germline V gene data show CDR1 as KGHSH and CDR2 as LQKENI. J gave up 2 bases and V 5 bases, and 8 bases lay outside the gene matches. This CDR3 has 15 amino acids. The CDR3 loop is CASSLSGTENYGYTF. CDR3 coding DNA: TGTGCCAGCTCATTATCCGGGACAGAGAACTATGGCTACACCTTC.

This chain links TRBV28 with TRBJ2-4, with TRBD2 as a possible D gene (6 bases). The V end lost 4 bases, the J end lost 0 bases, and 13 bases lay between the germline ends. CDR1 is MDHEN, CDR2 SYDVKM, per germline. The CDR3 totals 16 residues. Here the CDR3 reads CASSSPAGLAKNIQYF. CDR3 coding DNA: TGTGCCAGCAGTTCTCCAGCGGGCTTAGCCAAAAACATTCAGTACTTC.

The chain carries TRBV5-1 and TRBJ2-3; D remains unclear. The CDR3 sequence is 15 residues long. Trimming pared 0 bases from V and 0 bases from J, leaving 8 bases between. Germline V gene data show CDR1 as SGHRS and CDR2 as YFSETQ. The CDR3 DNA sequence: TGCGCCAGCAGCTTGGCCGGGTCTAGCACAGATACGCAGTATTTT. This translates into CASSLAGSSTDTQYF.

The gene calls are TRBV4-3 and TRBJ1-1; D is possibly TRBD1 (5 bases). The CDR3 runs 20 residues. Germline V gene lookup returns CDR1 LGHNA and CDR2 YSLEER. V lost 1 base and J lost 7, with 31 bases in between. CDR3 bases: TGCGCCAGCAGCCAAGGGTCCGTATTATTCTCCGAGGGGCTTGAAGATGAAGCTTTCTTT. This encodes CASSQGSVLFSEGLEDEAFF.

The chain has TRBV12-1 and TRBJ2-7; TRBD1 reflects the table's D call only, with no check against the DNA. TRBV12-1 is tagged as a pseudogene. The CDR3 contains 14 residues. The CDR3 loop is CASSGDRGTYEQYV. The DNA for the CDR3 is TGTGCCAGCAGCGGGGACAGGGGTACCTACGAGCAGTACGTC.

The chain carries TRBV20-1 and TRBJ1-1, with D hard to call. The CDR3 is made up of 11 amino acids. The V gene's germline CDR1 is DFQATT and CDR2 SNEGSKA (reference sequence). V was shortened by 2 bases and J by 5 bases, with 6 bases between the two germline ends. This chain's CDR3 is CSARIRTEAFF. The CDR3 nucleotides are TGCAGTGCTAGAATTAGGACTGAAGCTTTCTTT.

The chain uses TRBV19 and TRBJ2-2, with D tentatively TRBD1 (7 bases). The CDR3 is 17 amino acids. The germline CDR1 and CDR2 sequences are LNHDA and SQIVND (reference sequence). V was cut by 5 bases and J by 3 bases, with 19 bases left in between. The DNA for the CDR3 is TGTGCCAGTAGTGCCCCCAGGGGGGTATGGGACACCGGGGAGCTGTTTTTT. Protein sequence: CASSAPRGVWDTGELFF. The full variable domain, with the rest looked up from reference TRBV19 and TRBJ2-2, is DGGITQSPKYLFRKEGQNVTLSCEQNLNHDAMYWYRQDPGQGLRLIYYSQIVNDFQKGDIAEGYSVSREKKESFPLTVTSAQKNPTAFYLCASSAPRGVWDTGELFFGEGSRLTVL.